Listed here are 19 T cell receptor beta chains from one sample, sequenced in a study of blood T cell repertoires in COVID-19. Some clones are missing from TCRdb's copy, which holds only in-frame ones; the method was immunoSEQ multiplex PCR. The table has about 110,000 clones, over 65% seen once. The specimen sequenced was peripheral blood. The receptors here all came from a woman aged 80 or over with acute or convalescent COVID-19.

V usage is TRBV7-6 and J usage is TRBJ2-7, with 9 bases fitting TRBD2. J gave up 3 bases and V 2 bases, and 8 bases lay outside the gene matches. CDR3 length: 16 amino acids. CDR1 and CDR2 from the germline V gene are SGHVS and FNYEAQ. Written as DNA, the CDR3 is TGTGCCAGCAGCTTACGTGCTAGCGGGAAGAACTACGAGCAGTACTTC. Residues: CASSLRASGKNYEQYF.

The V call is TRBV19, the J call TRBJ2-1; D not certain. Germline-derived CDR1 and CDR2 are LNHDA and SQIVND (reference sequence). This CDR3 spans 15 amino acids. Trimming took 2 bases from V and 6 from J, leaving 14 bases between them. The CDR3 sequence is CASSIRPVRVNEQFF. CDR3 nucleotide sequence: TGTGCCAGTAGTATACGGCCAGTTCGGGTCAATGAGCAGTTCTTC.

The chain couples TRBV18 to TRBJ1-1; D perhaps matches TRBD1 (5 bases). Trimming cost V 0 bases and J 6 bases, with 8 bases left between them. The germline CDR1 and CDR2 sequences are KGHSH and LQKENI. The CDR3 contains 13 residues. The CDR3 region is CASSPPQGPEAFF. The CDR3 DNA reads as TGTGCCAGCTCACCACCGCAGGGCCCTGAAGCTTTCTTT.

The chain uses TRBV11-2 and TRBJ1-6; tentatively, D is TRBD1 (6 bases). CDR3 length: 16 amino acids. Between the trimmed V and J ends, which lost 4 bases and 10 bases, there was a span of 20 bases. From germline, CDR1 is SGHAT and CDR2 FQNNGV. CDR3 sequence: CASSSRFGAQGSPLHF. The DNA for the CDR3 is TGTGCCAGCAGCTCCCGTTTTGGGGCTCAGGGGTCACCCCTCCACTTT.

The chain combines TRBV12-3 or TRBV12-4 with TRBJ1-2; perhaps TRBD1 as D (6 bases). This CDR3 is built from 13 residues. V lost 6 bases, J lost 7 bases, and 15 bases lay in between. The CDR3 nucleotides read TGTGCCAGCAGCCCTAACAGGGTGTCTGGCTACACCTTC. Translated: CASSPNRVSGYTF.

This clone appeared a single time. V usage is TRBV27 and J usage is TRBJ2-3; 8 nucleotides align to TRBD2. CDR1 and CDR2 from the germline V gene are MNHEY and SMNVEV (reference sequence). The CDR3 length is 16 residues. The V gene end was trimmed by 2 bases and the J gene end by 3 bases; junction bases not matched to a gene: 7. The CDR3 DNA sequence: TGTGCCAGCAGTTTAGAAGCGGGAGTAGGAACAGATACGCAGTATTTT. Protein product: CASSLEAGVGTDTQYF.

The DNA for the CDR3 is TGTGCCAGCTCAGGGACGGGGGTGAGCTCCTACGAGCAGTACTTC. Translated: CASSGTGVSSYEQYF. The chain carries TRBV18 and TRBJ2-7, with D possibly TRBD2 on 6 matching bases. This CDR3 comprises 15 residues. Trimming pared 5 bases from V and 0 bases from J, leaving 14 bases between. Per the germline V gene, CDR1 is KGHSH and CDR2 is LQKENI. Supplemented by reference TRBV18 and TRBJ2-7, the full variable domain reads NAGVMQNPRHLVRRRGQEARLRCSPMKGHSHVYWYRQLPEEGLKFMVYLQKENIIDESGMPKERFSAEFPKEGPSILRIQQVVRGDSAAYFCASSGTGVSSYEQYFGPGTRLTVT.

The chain links TRBV6-1 to TRBJ1-5, with D maybe TRBD1 (5 bases). V was shortened by 3 bases and J by 0 bases, with 15 bases between the two germline ends. CDR1 is MNHNS and CDR2 is SASEGT in the germline V gene. The CDR3 runs 17 residues. CDR3 DNA: TGTGCCAGCAGTGACAGGGTTTCGTCGTATAGCAATCAGCCCCAGCATTTT. Translation: CASSDRVSSYSNQPQHF.

This clone was recorded only once. The chain links TRBV7-8 to TRBJ2-7; 9 positions match TRBD1. The germline CDR1 and CDR2 sequences are SGHVS and FQNEAQ. The CDR3 totals 16 residues. V trimming: 6 bases; J trimming: 4 bases; junction bases outside the gene matches: 13. The CDR3 is CASSFGEPGQGYEQYF. The CDR3 DNA sequence: TGTGCCAGCAGTTTCGGGGAACCGGGACAGGGTTACGAGCAGTACTTC.

This chain links TRBV10-1 with TRBJ2-2; weak D call: TRBD1 (5 bases). V lost 3 bases, J lost 0 bases, and 11 bases lay in between. The CDR3 is 16 residues long. Germline CDR1 is WNHNN and CDR2 is SYGVQD (reference sequence). For the CDR3, the DNA is TGCGCCAGCAGTGAATACAGGAAGACGAACACCGGGGAGCTGTTTTTT. It is translated as CASSEYRKTNTGELFF.

The V and J genes are TRBV2 and TRBJ1-5, with D unresolved. This CDR3 region has 14 residues. The germline V and J ends were trimmed by 7 bases and 3 bases, with 13 bases remaining between them. Germline CDR1 and CDR2: SNHLY and FYNNEI. CDR3 sequence: CASTPEMFNQPQHF. Written as DNA, the CDR3 is TGTGCCAGCACTCCCGAGATGTTCAATCAGCCCCAGCATTTT.

The J gene is TRBJ2-2, the V gene TRBV19; a weak D match, TRBD2 (5 bases). Germline V gives CDR1 LNHDA, CDR2 SQIVND (reference sequence). Trimming removed 6 bases from V and 2 bases from J, with 10 bases in between. The CDR3 is 14 amino acids. The CDR3 sequence is CASSGLQNTGELFF. Here the CDR3 DNA reads TGTGCCAGTAGCGGACTCCAAAACACCGGGGAGCTGTTTTTT.

The rearrangement links TRBV11-1 to TRBJ1-2, with 8 positions matching TRBD1. The germline gives CDR1 SGHAT, CDR2 FQDESV (reference sequence). V dropped 4 bases and J dropped 4; count of bases not matched to a gene: 2. This CDR3 has 13 amino acids. The CDR3 DNA reads as TGTGCCAGCAGCTCCAGGGGGCTCTATGGCTACACCTTC. Protein: CASSSRGLYGYTF.

This clone was picked up a small number of times. CDR3 DNA sequence: TGTGCCACCAGTGGGTCGGGACATAGCACAGATACGCAGTATTTT. Translating it yields CATSGSGHSTDTQYF. This rearrangement joins TRBV24-1 to TRBJ2-3; D perhaps matches TRBD1 (6 bases). V was trimmed by 5 bases and J by 0 bases, leaving 11 bases between them. The CDR3 contains 15 residues. Germline-derived CDR1 and CDR2 are KGHDR and SFDVKD.

The V call is TRBV29-1, the J call TRBJ1-2; possibly TRBD1 for D (6 bases). The V gene lost 4 bases and the J gene lost 10 bases, with 16 bases spanning the gap. In germline, CDR1 is SQVTM, CDR2 ANQGSEA. This CDR3 has 12 residues. As DNA, the CDR3 is TGCAGCGTTGGGTTTCGGGACAAGGTCTACACCTTC. It specifies CSVGFRDKVYTF.

The genes are TRBV5-1 and TRBJ2-7, with D possibly matching TRBD1 (6 bases). CDR3 size: 15 residues. CDR1 and CDR2 from the germline V gene are SGHRS and YFSETQ. V gave up 0 bases and J gave up 0 bases, with 10 bases separating them. This chain's CDR3 is CASSLALQGSYEQYF. The CDR3 DNA follows: TGCGCCAGCAGCTTGGCCTTACAGGGCTCCTACGAGCAGTACTTC.

This sequence joins TRBV19 and TRBJ1-6, with D possibly TRBD1 on 5 matching bases. V was trimmed by 7 bases and J by 14 bases, leaving 18 bases between them. The CDR3 length is 13 residues. Germline V gene data show CDR1 as LNHDA and CDR2 as SQIVND (reference sequence). Written as DNA, the CDR3 is TGTGCCAGTACCCGGACGGATGGGGCCGCCCTCCACTTT. Translation gives CASTRTDGAALHF.

This chain connects TRBV11-3 to TRBJ1-5; 9 bases line up with TRBD1. Germline V gives CDR1 SGHNT, CDR2 YENEEA. The V segment lost 2 bases and the J segment 6 bases; nucleotides outside the gene matches: 17. The length of the CDR3 is 19 residues. The CDR3 DNA follows: TGTGCCAGCAGCTTAAATACCTCTGGACAGGGGACCGGGTTTCAGCCCCAGCATTTT. Residues: CASSLNTSGQGTGFQPQHF.

The J gene is TRBJ1-2, the V gene TRBV6-1; D ambiguous. CDR1 is MNHNS and CDR2 is SASEGT in the germline V gene. The CDR3 is 15 amino acids. V dropped 2 bases and J dropped 6 bases, with 16 bases sitting between them. The CDR3 sequence: CASSEMEVRLDGYTF. CDR3 sequence (DNA): TGTGCCAGCAGTGAAATGGAGGTCCGGCTTGATGGCTACACCTTC.